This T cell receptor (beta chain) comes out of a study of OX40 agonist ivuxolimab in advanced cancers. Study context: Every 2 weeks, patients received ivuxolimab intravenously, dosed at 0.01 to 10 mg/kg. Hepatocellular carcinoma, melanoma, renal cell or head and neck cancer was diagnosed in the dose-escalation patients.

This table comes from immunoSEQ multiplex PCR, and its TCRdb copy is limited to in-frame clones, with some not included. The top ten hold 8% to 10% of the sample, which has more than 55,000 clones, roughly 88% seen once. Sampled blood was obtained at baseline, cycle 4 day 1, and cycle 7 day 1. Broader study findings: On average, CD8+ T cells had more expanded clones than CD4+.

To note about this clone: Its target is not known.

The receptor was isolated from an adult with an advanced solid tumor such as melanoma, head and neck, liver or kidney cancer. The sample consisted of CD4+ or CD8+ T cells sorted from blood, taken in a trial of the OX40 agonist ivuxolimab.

The CDR3 loop reads CASSRDWNTEAFF. CDR3 in DNA: TGTGCCAGCAGTAGGGACTGGAACACTGAAGCTTTCTTT. V and J are TRBV6-6 and TRBJ1-1; TRBD1 might be the D (5 bases). With 5 bases removed from V and 1 base from J, the gap between germline ends came to 8 bases. The CDR3 runs 13 residues. Germline V CDR1 and CDR2: MNHNY, SVGAGI (reference sequence).